This T cell receptor (beta chain) was obtained from a study of CD8 T cells in ankylosing spondylitis. General study results and limits: Typical of ankylosing spondylitis blood, it appeared, was a TCR beta motif of 7 or 8 highly homologous variants.

This clonotype was counted at least ten times. Its matching antigen is unknown. CDR1 and CDR2 (germline): DFQATT, SNEGSKA (reference sequence). Trimming cost V 6 bases and J 8 bases, with 19 bases left between them. The CDR3 covers 14 residues. Preparation of TCR beta libraries was done by quantitative 5'-RACE with molecular barcodes. TCRdb re-derived calls from the 5' RACE reads in MiXCR, one entry per CDR3 protein. Counted here are 110,000 to 150,000 distinct CDR3 sequences, 7% to 10% occurring once; the ten biggest clones make up under 7.5%. The TCR comes from a male donor with ankylosing spondylitis. The V and J genes are TRBV20-1 and TRBJ1-4, with a weak D call TRBD1 (5 bases). Sequences were obtained from synovial fluid, either unsorted or a sorted T cell fraction (not recorded which). This CDR3 reads CSAIAGSELEKLFF. Written as DNA, the CDR3 is TGCAGTGCCATCGCAGGGTCCGAACTGGAAAAACTGTTTTTT.